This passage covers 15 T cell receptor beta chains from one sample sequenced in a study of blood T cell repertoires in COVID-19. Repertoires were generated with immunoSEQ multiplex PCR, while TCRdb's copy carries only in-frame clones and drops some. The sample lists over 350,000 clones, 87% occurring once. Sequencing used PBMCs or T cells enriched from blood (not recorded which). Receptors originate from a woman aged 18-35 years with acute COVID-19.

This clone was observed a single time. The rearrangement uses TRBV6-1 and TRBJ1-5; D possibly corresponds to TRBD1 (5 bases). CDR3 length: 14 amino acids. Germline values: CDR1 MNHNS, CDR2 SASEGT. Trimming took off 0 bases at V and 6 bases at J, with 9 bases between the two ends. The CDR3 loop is CASSEAGPVQPQHF. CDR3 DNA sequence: TGTGCCAGCAGTGAAGCGGGGCCAGTTCAGCCCCAGCATTTT.

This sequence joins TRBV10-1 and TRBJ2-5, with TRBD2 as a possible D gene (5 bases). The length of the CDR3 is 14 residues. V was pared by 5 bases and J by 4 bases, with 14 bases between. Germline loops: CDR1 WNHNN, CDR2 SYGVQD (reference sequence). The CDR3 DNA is TGCGCCAGCAGTCCAGAGGGCCGGCGAGAGACCCAGTACTTC. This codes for CASSPEGRRETQYF.

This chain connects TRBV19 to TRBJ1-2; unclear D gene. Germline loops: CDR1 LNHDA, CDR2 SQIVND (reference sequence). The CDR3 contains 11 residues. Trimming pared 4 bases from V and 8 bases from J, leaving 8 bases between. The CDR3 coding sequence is TGTGCCAGTAGTACCTCCAGAGGCTACACCTTC. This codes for CASSTSRGYTF.

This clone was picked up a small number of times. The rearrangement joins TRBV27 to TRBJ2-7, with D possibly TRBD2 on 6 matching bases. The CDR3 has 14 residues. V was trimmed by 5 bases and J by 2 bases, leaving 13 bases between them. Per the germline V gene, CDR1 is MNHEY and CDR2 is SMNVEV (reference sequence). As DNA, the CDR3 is TGTGCCAGCAGTCAGGGACTTCCTCCCTACGAGCAGTACTTC. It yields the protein CASSQGLPPYEQYF.

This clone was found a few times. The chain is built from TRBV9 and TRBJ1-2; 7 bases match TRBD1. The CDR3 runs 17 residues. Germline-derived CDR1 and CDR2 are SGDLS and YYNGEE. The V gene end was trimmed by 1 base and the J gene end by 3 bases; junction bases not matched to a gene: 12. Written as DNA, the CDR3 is TGTGCCAGCAGCGTAAGCGGTACGGGACAGCAATACTATGGCTACACCTTC. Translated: CASSVSGTGQQYYGYTF.

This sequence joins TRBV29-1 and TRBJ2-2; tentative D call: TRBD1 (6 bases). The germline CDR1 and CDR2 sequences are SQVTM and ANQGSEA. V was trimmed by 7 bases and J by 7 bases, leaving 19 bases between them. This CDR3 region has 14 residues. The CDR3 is CSAGTGTKGGELFF. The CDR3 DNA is TGCAGCGCGGGGACCGGGACAAAAGGCGGGGAGCTGTTTTTT.

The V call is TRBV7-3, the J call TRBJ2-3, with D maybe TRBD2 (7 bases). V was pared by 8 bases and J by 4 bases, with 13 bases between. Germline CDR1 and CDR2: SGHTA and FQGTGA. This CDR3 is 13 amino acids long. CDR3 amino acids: CASGGATSDTQYF. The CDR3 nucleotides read TGTGCCAGCGGGGGGGCTACTTCAGATACGCAGTATTTT.

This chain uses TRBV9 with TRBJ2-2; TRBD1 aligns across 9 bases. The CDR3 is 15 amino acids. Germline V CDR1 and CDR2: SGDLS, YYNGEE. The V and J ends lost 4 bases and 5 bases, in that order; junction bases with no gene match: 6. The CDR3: CASSPRQGETGELFF. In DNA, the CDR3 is TGTGCCAGCAGCCCCAGACAGGGGGAAACCGGGGAGCTGTTTTTT. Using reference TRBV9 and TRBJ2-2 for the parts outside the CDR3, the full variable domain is DSGVTQTPKHLITATGQRVTLRCSPRSGDLSVYWYQQSLDQGLQFLIQYYNGEERAKGNILERFSAQQFPDLHSELNLSSLELGDSALYFCASSPRQGETGELFFGEGSRLTVL.

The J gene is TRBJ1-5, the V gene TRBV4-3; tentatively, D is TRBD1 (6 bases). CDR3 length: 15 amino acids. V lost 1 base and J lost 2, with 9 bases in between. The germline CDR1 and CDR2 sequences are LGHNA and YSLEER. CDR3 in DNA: TGCGCCAGCAGCCAAGTGGCAGGGGGCAATCAGCCCCAGCATTTT. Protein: CASSQVAGGNQPQHF.

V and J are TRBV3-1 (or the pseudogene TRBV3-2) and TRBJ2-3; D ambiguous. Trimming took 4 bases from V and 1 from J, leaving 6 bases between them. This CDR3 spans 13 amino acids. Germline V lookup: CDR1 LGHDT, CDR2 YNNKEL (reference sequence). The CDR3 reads CASSPGRTDTQYF. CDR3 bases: TGTGCCAGCAGCCCGGGTCGCACAGATACGCAGTATTTT.

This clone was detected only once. The DNA of the CDR3 is TGCGCCAGCAGCCAAAGGCCAGGGCTCCGCTGCGAGCAGTACTTC. It yields the protein CASSQRPGLRCEQYF. V gene TRBV4-1 combines with J gene TRBJ2-7; D possibly corresponds to TRBD1 (5 bases). V lost 2 bases to trimming and J lost 6 bases, with 17 bases between them. The CDR3 sequence is 15 residues long. The V gene's germline CDR1 is MGHRA and CDR2 YSYEKL.

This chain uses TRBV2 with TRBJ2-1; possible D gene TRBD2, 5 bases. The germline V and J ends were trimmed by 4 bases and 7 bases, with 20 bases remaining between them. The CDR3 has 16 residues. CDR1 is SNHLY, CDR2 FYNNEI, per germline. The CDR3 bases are TGTGCCAGCAGTGCTTTGAGAGCGGCGTCCGAAAATGAGCAGTTCTTC. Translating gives CASSALRAASENEQFF.

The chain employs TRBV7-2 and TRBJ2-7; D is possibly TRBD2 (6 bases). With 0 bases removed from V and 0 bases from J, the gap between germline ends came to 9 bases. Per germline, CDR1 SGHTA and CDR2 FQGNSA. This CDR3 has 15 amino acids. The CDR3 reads CASSLAAGSSYEQYF. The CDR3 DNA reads TGTGCCAGCAGCTTAGCAGCGGGTAGCTCCTACGAGCAGTACTTC. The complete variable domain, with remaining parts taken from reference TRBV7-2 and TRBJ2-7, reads GAGVSQSPSNKVTEKGKDVELRCDPISGHTALYWYRQSLGQGLEFLIYFQGNSAPDKSGLPSDRFSAERTGGSVSTLTIQRTQQEDSAVYLCASSLAAGSSYEQYFGPGTRLTVT.

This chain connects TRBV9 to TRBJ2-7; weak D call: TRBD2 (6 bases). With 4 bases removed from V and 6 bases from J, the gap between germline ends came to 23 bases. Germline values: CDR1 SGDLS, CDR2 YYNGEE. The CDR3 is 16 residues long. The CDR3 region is CASSSQSGGSTGEQYF. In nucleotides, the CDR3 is TGTGCCAGCAGCTCACAGAGTGGAGGGTCAACCGGCGAGCAGTACTTC. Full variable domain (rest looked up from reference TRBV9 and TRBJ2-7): DSGVTQTPKHLITATGQRVTLRCSPRSGDLSVYWYQQSLDQGLQFLIQYYNGEERAKGNILERFSAQQFPDLHSELNLSSLELGDSALYFCASSSQSGGSTGEQYFGPGTRLTVT.

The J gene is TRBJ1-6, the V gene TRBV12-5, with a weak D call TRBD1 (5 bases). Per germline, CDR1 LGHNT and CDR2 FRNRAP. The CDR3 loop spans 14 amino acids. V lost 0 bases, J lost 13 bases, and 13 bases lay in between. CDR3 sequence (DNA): TGTGCTAGTGGTTTGGTACAAGTTGGGGGGCCCCTCCACTTT. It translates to CASGLVQVGGPLHF. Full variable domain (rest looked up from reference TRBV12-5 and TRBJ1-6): DARVTQTPRHKVTEMGQEVTMRCQPILGHNTVFWYRQTMMQGLELLAYFRNRAPLDDSGMPKDRFSAEMPDATLATLKIQPSEPRDSAVYFCASGLVQVGGPLHFGNGTRLTVT.